The 20 T cell receptor beta chains below come from one sample, sequenced in a study of blood T cell repertoires in COVID-19. Measured with immunoSEQ multiplex PCR; TCRdb has only the in-frame clones, and not every one. The table shows around 210,000 clones, with almost 90% occurring only once. The sample comprised peripheral blood. These receptors originate from a man between 18 and 29 years old with active or convalescent COVID-19.

This chain links TRBV9 with TRBJ2-1; 7 bases line up with TRBD2. With V trimmed by 3 bases and J by 5 bases, 11 bases remained unmatched. From germline, CDR1 is SGDLS and CDR2 YYNGEE. CDR3 length: 16 residues. The CDR3 sequence is CASSASGLGRDNEQFF. CDR3 bases: TGTGCCAGCAGCGCCTCAGGACTAGGCCGTGACAATGAGCAGTTCTTC.

The CDR3 DNA is TGTGCCACCAGCGAGGGGGTAGGGGGGAACACTGAAGCTTTCTTT. Its protein product is CATSEGVGGNTEAFF. This chain joins TRBV24-1 and TRBJ1-1, with D maybe TRBD1 (6 bases). V lost 7 bases and J 1 base, leaving 15 bases between the germline ends. This CDR3 spans 15 amino acids. Germline V gene sequence: CDR1 KGHDR, CDR2 SFDVKD.

The gene calls are TRBV19 and TRBJ2-2; weak D call: TRBD1 (5 bases). The V end lost 5 bases, the J end lost 0 bases, and 13 bases lay between the germline ends. The germline V gene encodes CDR1 LNHDA and CDR2 SQIVND (reference sequence). The CDR3 spans 16 residues. The CDR3, as DNA: TGTGCCAGTAGTGTCGGACAAGGCGCGAACACCGGGGAGCTGTTTTTT. As protein: CASSVGQGANTGELFF.

The chain is built from TRBV7-8 and TRBJ1-5; no clear D. The ends were cut back, 8 bases at V and 2 bases at J, with 13 bases in the middle. Germline loops: CDR1 SGHVS, CDR2 FQNEAQ. This CDR3 has 14 residues. CDR3 sequence reads: CASSPGVGNQPQHF. In DNA, the CDR3 is TGTGCCAGCTCCCCCGGGGTAGGCAATCAGCCCCAGCATTTT.

The sample holds one count of this clone. V and J are TRBV28 and TRBJ1-5, with TRBD1 identical over 8 bases. Germline V gene lookup returns CDR1 MDHEN and CDR2 SYDVKM. The trim removed 6 bases at V and 5 bases at J, leaving 3 bases unmatched. CDR3 size: 13 residues. The CDR3 reads CASRGQGDQPQHF. The CDR3 DNA is TGTGCCAGCAGAGGACAGGGAGATCAGCCCCAGCATTTT.

CDR3 sequence reads: CSVESVGEGLNNEQFF. As DNA, the CDR3 is TGCAGCGTTGAAAGCGTCGGGGAGGGTCTCAACAATGAGCAGTTCTTC. The chain has TRBV29-1 and TRBJ2-1; TRBD2 aligns across 7 bases. After removal of 2 bases from V and 5 bases from J, the junction contained 12 bases not matched to a gene. This CDR3 has 16 amino acids. CDR1 is SQVTM and CDR2 is ANQGSEA in the germline V gene.

The chain links TRBV6-5 to TRBJ1-6; TRBD1 agrees at 7 bases. The CDR3 is 15 amino acids. Germline V gives CDR1 MNHEY, CDR2 SVGAGI. V lost 6 bases to trimming and J lost 10 bases; unmatched junction nucleotides: 12. The CDR3 loop is CASREQGGSFSPLHF. The CDR3 nucleotides read TGTGCCAGCAGGGAGCAAGGGGGCTCTTTCTCACCCCTCCACTTT.

The chain couples TRBV19 to TRBJ2-1; 12 bases fit TRBD2. Trimming removed 10 bases from V and 2 bases from J; junction bases left unmatched: 6. The CDR3 covers 15 residues. Germline V lookup: CDR1 LNHDA, CDR2 SQIVND (reference sequence). The CDR3 bases are TGTGCCACCGGACTAGCGGGGATAACCTACAATGAGCAGTTCTTC. Protein product: CATGLAGITYNEQFF.

This chain joins TRBV3-1 (or the pseudogene TRBV3-2) and TRBJ1-1; D is unclear. Trimming removed 2 bases at V and 0 bases at J, with 13 bases between. The CDR3 runs 16 residues. Germline CDR1 LGHDT, CDR2 YNNKEL (reference sequence). The CDR3 DNA reads TGTGCCAGCAGCCAATTTTATAGTGTAGTGAACACTGAAGCTTTCTTT. It specifies CASSQFYSVVNTEAFF.

This sequence joins TRBV30 and TRBJ1-4; D not resolved. CDR3 length equals 16 residues. The germline V gene has CDR1 GTSNPN and CDR2 SVGIG (reference sequence). V was clipped by 0 bases and J by 0 bases, with 11 bases between them. CDR3 sequence (DNA): TGTGCCTGGAGTGTGGGCATCCTGTCAACTAATGAAAAACTGTTTTTT. Its translation is CAWSVGILSTNEKLFF.

This clone was counted a single time. The chain combines TRBV30 with TRBJ2-7; a possible D gene is TRBD1 (6 bases). V was pared by 2 bases and J by 4 bases, with 12 bases between. This CDR3 is 13 amino acids long. CDR1 GTSNPN and CDR2 SVGIG come from the germline V gene (reference sequence). The DNA for the CDR3 is TGTGCCTGGAGTTCAGGGGTCGGGTACGAGCAGTACTTC. Translated: CAWSSGVGYEQYF.

The CDR3, as DNA: TGCGCCAGCAGCTTGGCGGCTATGGGACAGGGGTTGGGCGAGCAGTACTTC. Amino acid sequence: CASSLAAMGQGLGEQYF. J is TRBJ2-7 and V is TRBV5-1; TRBD1 aligns across 10 bases. Germline V gene lookup returns CDR1 SGHRS and CDR2 YFSETQ. The CDR3 spans 17 residues. V lost 0 bases, J lost 6 bases, and 12 bases stayed unmatched.

The chain has TRBV2 and TRBJ1-5, with TRBD1 matching 9 bases. Germline trimming cut 5 bases from V and 4 bases from J; bases unmatched to any gene: 3. Germline assignment: CDR1 SNHLY and CDR2 FYNNEI. This CDR3 has 14 amino acids. The CDR3 spells CASSNDRGNQPQHF. CDR3 DNA: TGTGCCAGCAGTAACGACAGGGGGAATCAGCCCCAGCATTTT.

V is TRBV4-2 and J is TRBJ1-1; D remains ambiguous. There are 15 residues in the CDR3. V dropped 2 bases and J dropped 2 bases, with 12 bases sitting between them. Germline-derived CDR1 and CDR2 are LGHNA and YNFKEQ. The CDR3 bases are TGTGCCAGCAGCCAACAACAGCAGGTTAACACTGAAGCTTTCTTT. Its translation is CASSQQQQVNTEAFF.

This clone was counted only a few times. The chain joins TRBV10-3 to TRBJ1-1; tentatively, D is TRBD1 (5 bases). The CDR3 covers 12 residues. Trimming shortened V by 8 bases and J by 4 bases, and 11 bases separated the two germline ends. Germline CDR1 ENHRY, CDR2 SYGVKD. CDR3 region: CAIRAGGTEAFF. CDR3 coding DNA: TGTGCCATCCGTGCGGGGGGCACTGAAGCTTTCTTT.

V usage is TRBV28 and J usage is TRBJ1-6, with D hard to call. The ends were cut back, 4 bases at V and 7 bases at J, with 11 bases in the middle. CDR1 and CDR2 (germline): MDHEN, SYDVKM. The length of the CDR3 is 14 residues. The CDR3 sequence is CASSWAGRNSPLHF. CDR3 nucleotides: TGTGCCAGCAGTTGGGCGGGGAGGAATTCACCCCTCCACTTT. The variable domain in full, with the rest retrieved from reference TRBV28 and TRBJ1-6, is DVKVTQSSRYLVKRTGEKVFLECVQDMDHENMFWYRQDPGLGLRLIYFSYDVKMKEKGDIPEGYSVSREKKERFSLILESASTNQTSMYLCASSWAGRNSPLHFGNGTRLTVT.

V is TRBV6-5 and J is TRBJ2-2, with 12 nucleotides matching TRBD2. Germline-derived CDR1 and CDR2 are MNHEY and SVGAGI. The CDR3 sequence is 14 residues long. The ends lost 7 bases at V and 4 bases at J; junction bases unmatched: 1. CDR3 sequence (DNA): TGTGCCAGCAAACTAGCGGGAGGCACCGGGGAGCTGTTTTTT. Its protein is CASKLAGGTGELFF.

This clone was seen a handful of times. The chain has TRBV28 and TRBJ1-2; tentative D call: TRBD1 (6 bases). V was shortened by 5 bases and J by 0 bases, with 16 bases between the two germline ends. The CDR3 spans 16 residues. Germline values: CDR1 MDHEN, CDR2 SYDVKM. As DNA, the CDR3 is TGTGCCAGCAGTACGACAGGATCCCCTACTAACTATGGCTACACCTTC. Protein product: CASSTTGSPTNYGYTF.

The genes are TRBV18 and TRBJ2-3; 7 bases match TRBD1. Germline trimming cut 6 bases from V and 0 bases from J; bases unmatched to any gene: 6. CDR1 KGHSH and CDR2 LQKENI come from the germline V gene. The CDR3 is made up of 15 amino acids. In nucleotides, the CDR3 is TGTGCCAGCTCGCAGGGACAGCGAAGCACAGATACGCAGTATTTT. This codes for CASSQGQRSTDTQYF.

The CDR3 sequence: CASSSRDWNTGELFF. The CDR3 nucleotides are TGTGCCAGCTCCTCCCGGGACTGGAACACCGGGGAGCTGTTTTTT. The V gene is TRBV3-1 (or the pseudogene TRBV3-2), the J gene TRBJ2-2, with D possibly being TRBD2 (6 bases). The CDR3 is 15 amino acids. Germline V gene data show CDR1 as LGHDT and CDR2 as YNNKEL (reference sequence). V lost 8 bases and J 1 base, leaving 14 bases between the germline ends.